This T cell receptor (beta chain) was documented in a study of identical twins. Each CDR3 protein gets one entry after TCRdb re-called the 5' RACE reads with MiXCR. The data contain 520,000 or so distinct CDR3 sequences, roughly 21% of them singletons. V lost 6 bases and J lost 4, with 15 bases in between. The germline V gene encodes CDR1 DFQATT and CDR2 SNEGSKA (reference sequence). The CDR3 consists of 13 residues. The table lists this clonotype with a few counts. This same sample was also taken into another study, of T cells expressing NK-cell markers. That work states: Sorted CD3+CD56-NKG2C+, CD3+CD56+NKG2C+ and CD3+CD56+NKG2C- T cells supplied the TCR beta repertoires. Seven sequenced donors out of eight were HCMV-seropositive, one seronegative. Dominant NKG2C+ clonotype frequencies of about 1.0-7.0% of CD8+ T cells were measured in a handful of donors. Several donors' CD3+CD56-NKG2C+ cells were dominated by the same clonotypes.

The chain uses TRBV20-1 and TRBJ2-5; maybe TRBD2 (6 bases). This clonotype originated in a woman aged 18-29 years in good health. The material sequenced was CD4+ T cells sorted from blood. The CDR3 here is CSAPRRGGETQYF. In DNA, the CDR3 is TGCAGTGCCCCCCGGCGGGGAGGAGAGACCCAGTACTTC.